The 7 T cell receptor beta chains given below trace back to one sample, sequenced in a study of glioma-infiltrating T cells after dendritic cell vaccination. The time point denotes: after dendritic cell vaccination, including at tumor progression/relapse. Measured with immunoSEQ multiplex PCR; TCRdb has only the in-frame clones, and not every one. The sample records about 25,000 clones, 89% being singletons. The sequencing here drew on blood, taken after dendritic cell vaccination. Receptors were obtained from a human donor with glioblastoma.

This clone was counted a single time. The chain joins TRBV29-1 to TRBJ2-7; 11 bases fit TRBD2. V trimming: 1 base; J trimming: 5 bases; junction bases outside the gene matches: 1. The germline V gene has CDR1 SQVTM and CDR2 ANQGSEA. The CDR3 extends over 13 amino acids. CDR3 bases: TGCAGCGTTGAAGGACTAGCGGGGAACGAGCAGTACTTC. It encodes CSVEGLAGNEQYF.

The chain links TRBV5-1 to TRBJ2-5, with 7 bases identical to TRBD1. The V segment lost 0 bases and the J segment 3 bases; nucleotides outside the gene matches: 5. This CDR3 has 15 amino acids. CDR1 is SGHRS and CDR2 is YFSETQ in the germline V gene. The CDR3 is CASSLATGKEETQYF. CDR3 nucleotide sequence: TGCGCCAGCAGCTTGGCGACAGGGAAGGAAGAGACCCAGTACTTC.

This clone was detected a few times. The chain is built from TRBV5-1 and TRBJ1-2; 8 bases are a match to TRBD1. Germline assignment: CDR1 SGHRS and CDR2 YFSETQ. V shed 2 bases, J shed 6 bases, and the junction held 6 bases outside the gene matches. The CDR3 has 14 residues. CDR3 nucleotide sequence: TGCGCCAGCAGCTTCTCGACAGGGGAGGATGGCTACACCTTC. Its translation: CASSFSTGEDGYTF.

CDR3 in amino acids: CASSAGQGVGGSDTQYF. The CDR3 coding sequence is TGTGCCAGCAGTGCCGGACAGGGGGTAGGCGGATCAGATACGCAGTATTTT. This chain links TRBV25-1 with TRBJ2-3; 10 nucleotides match TRBD1. Trimming removed 4 bases from V and 4 bases from J; junction bases left unmatched: 11. CDR1 is MGHDK, CDR2 SYGVNS, per germline. The CDR3 extends over 17 amino acids.

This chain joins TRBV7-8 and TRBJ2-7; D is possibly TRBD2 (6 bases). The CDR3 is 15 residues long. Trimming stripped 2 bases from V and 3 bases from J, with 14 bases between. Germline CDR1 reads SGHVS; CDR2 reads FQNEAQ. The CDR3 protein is CASSLIGGEHYEQYF. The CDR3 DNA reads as TGTGCCAGCAGCTTAATCGGCGGGGAGCACTACGAGCAGTACTTC.

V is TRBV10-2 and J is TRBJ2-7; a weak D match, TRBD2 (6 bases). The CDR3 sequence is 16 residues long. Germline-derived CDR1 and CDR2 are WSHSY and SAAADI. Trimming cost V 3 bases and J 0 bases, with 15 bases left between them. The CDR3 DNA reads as TGCGCCAGCAGTGACCTGGAAGCGGGTAGCTCCTACGAGCAGTACTTC. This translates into CASSDLEAGSSYEQYF.

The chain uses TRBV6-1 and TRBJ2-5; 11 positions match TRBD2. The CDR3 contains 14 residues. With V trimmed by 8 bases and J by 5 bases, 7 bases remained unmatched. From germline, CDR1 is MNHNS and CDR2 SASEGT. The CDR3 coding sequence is TGTGCCAGCGTCCCTAGCGGGGGGCGGGAGACCCAGTACTTC. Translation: CASVPSGGRETQYF.